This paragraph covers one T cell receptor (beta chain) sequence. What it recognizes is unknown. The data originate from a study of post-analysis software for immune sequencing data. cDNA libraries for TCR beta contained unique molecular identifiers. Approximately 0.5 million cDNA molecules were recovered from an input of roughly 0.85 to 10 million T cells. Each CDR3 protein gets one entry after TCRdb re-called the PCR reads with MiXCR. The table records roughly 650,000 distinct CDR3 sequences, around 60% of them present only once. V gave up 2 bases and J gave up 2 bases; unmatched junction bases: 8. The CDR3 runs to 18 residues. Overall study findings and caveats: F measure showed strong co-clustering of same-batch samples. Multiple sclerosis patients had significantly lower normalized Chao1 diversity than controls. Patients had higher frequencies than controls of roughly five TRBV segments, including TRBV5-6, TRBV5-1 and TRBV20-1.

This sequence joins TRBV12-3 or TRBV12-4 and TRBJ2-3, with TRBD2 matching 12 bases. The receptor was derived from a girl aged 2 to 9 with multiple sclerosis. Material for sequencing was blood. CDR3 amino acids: CASSLSSGGGTITDTQYF. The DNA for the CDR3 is TGTGCCAGCAGTTTATCTAGCGGGGGGGGCACCATCACAGATACGCAGTATTTT.